What follows are 6 T cell receptor beta chains derived from one specimen sequenced in a study of siplizumab effects on memory and regulatory T cells. The assay was immunoSEQ multiplex PCR, and TCRdb's table has in-frame clones only and misses some. Among around 100,000 clones, about 94% were seen once, and the ten largest hold over 1%. The sample was non-Treg CD4+ T cells sorted from blood. The receptors derive from a human donor in good health.

The chain has TRBV5-1 and TRBJ2-2; 11 bases fit TRBD2. The CDR3 extends over 15 amino acids. The germline gives CDR1 SGHRS, CDR2 YFSETQ. Trimming removed 5 bases from V and 4 bases from J; junction bases left unmatched: 4. The CDR3 reads CASRPLAGGTGELFF. CDR3 DNA sequence: TGCGCCAGCAGACCTCTAGCGGGAGGCACCGGGGAGCTGTTTTTT. The variable domain in full, with the rest retrieved from reference TRBV5-1 and TRBJ2-2, is KAGVTQTPRYLIKTRGQQVTLSCSPISGHRSVSWYQQTPGQGLQFLFEYFSETQRNKGNFPGRFSGRQFSNSRSEMNVSTLELGDSALYLCASRPLAGGTGELFFGEGSRLTVL.

The rearrangement joins TRBV29-1 to TRBJ2-3, with unresolved D. V was clipped by 4 bases and J by 6 bases, with 5 bases between them. CDR1 is SQVTM, CDR2 ANQGSEA, per germline. There are 10 residues in the CDR3. CDR3 DNA: TGCAGCGTTGGGCGGGATACGCAGTATTTT. Translation: CSVGRDTQYF.

This chain connects TRBV18 to TRBJ1-1, with D possibly being TRBD1 (5 bases). The CDR3 sequence is 14 residues long. The V gene lost 2 bases and the J gene lost 1 base, with 8 bases spanning the gap. Germline CDR1 and CDR2: KGHSH and LQKENI. CDR3 region: CASSPGQRNTEAFF. CDR3 coding DNA: TGTGCCAGCTCACCAGGACAACGGAACACTGAAGCTTTCTTT.

This chain joins TRBV13 and TRBJ1-2, with a tentative D call TRBD1 (5 bases). Germline V gene lookup returns CDR1 PRHDT and CDR2 FYEKMQ (reference sequence). Trimming took off 5 bases at V and 9 bases at J, with 13 bases between the two ends. This CDR3 comprises 12 residues. CDR3 bases: TGTGCCAGCAGCGAACGACAGAGCAGCTACACCTTC. This codes for CASSERQSSYTF.

This chain uses TRBV6-1 with TRBJ1-4; 7 bases map to TRBD1. V lost 3 bases to trimming and J lost 1 base; unmatched junction nucleotides: 2. The germline V gene encodes CDR1 MNHNS and CDR2 SASEGT. CDR3 size: 15 residues. The DNA of the CDR3 is TGTGCCAGCAGTGACCACAGGGGAACTAATGAAAAACTGTTTTTT. As protein: CASSDHRGTNEKLFF.

The gene calls are TRBV30 and TRBJ2-1, with 10 positions matching TRBD2. The CDR3 spans 16 residues. With 3 bases clipped from V and 1 base from J, the junction kept 6 bases outside the gene matches. The germline CDR1 and CDR2 sequences are GTSNPN and SVGIG (reference sequence). DNA of the CDR3: TGTGCCTGGAGGCATATGACTAGCGGGTCCTACAATGAGCAGTTCTTC. It codes for CAWRHMTSGSYNEQFF.